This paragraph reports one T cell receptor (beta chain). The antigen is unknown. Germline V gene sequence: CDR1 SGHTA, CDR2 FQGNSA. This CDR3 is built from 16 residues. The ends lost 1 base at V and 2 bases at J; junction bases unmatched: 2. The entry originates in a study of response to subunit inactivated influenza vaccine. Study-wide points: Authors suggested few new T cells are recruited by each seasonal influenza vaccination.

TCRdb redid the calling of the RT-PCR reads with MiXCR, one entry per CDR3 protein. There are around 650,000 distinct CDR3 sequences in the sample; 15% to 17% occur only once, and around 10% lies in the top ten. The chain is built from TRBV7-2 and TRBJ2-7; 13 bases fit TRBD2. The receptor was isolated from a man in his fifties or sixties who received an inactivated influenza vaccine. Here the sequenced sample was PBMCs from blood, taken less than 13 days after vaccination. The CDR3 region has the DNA TGTGCCAGCAGCTTAGGAGGACTAGCGGGAGCCTACGAGCAGTACTTC. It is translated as CASSLGGLAGAYEQYF.